Listed below are T cell receptor beta chains from one sample, sequenced in a study of T cells in Graves' hyperthyroidism and ophthalmopathy. TCRdb analysed the multiplex PCR reads with MiXCR anew, one entry per CDR3 protein. The sample has about 550,000 distinct CDR3 sequences, around 20% seen once. Sequencing was performed on blood. These receptor sequences come from a man aged 18 to 30 with Graves' hyperthyroidism. Each CDR3 is given with its conserved first and last residue. Fields, in order: clone size, J gene, D gene, V gene, CDR3 DNA, CDR3 protein. The D gene is left open where the match is weak. Only part of the rows carry a size: once, few, many, or a class if the clone is expanded.

size: many
J: TRBJ2-2
D: -
V: TRBV15
DNA: TGTGCCACCAGCATGACAGAGACCGGGGAGCTGTTTTTT
CDR3: CATSMTETGELFF

size: few
J: TRBJ2-7
D: TRBD1
V: TRBV12-3/TRBV12-4
DNA: TGTGCCAGCAGTTGGACGGGACAGCCTACCTACGAGCAGTACTTC
CDR3: CASSWTGQPTYEQYF

size: -
J: TRBJ2-7
D: -
V: TRBV20-1
DNA: TGCAGTGCTATCGGGGGTTTGCCCTACGAGCAGTACTTC
CDR3: CSAIGGLPYEQYF

size: many
J: TRBJ1-2
D: TRBD1
V: TRBV6-5
DNA: TGTGCCAGCAGTTCCACAGGGGGCGGAGGCTATGGCTACACCTTC
CDR3: CASSSTGGGGYGYTF

size: many
J: TRBJ2-5
D: -
V: TRBV3-1
DNA: TGTGCCAGCAGCCAAGCCGGTTCGGGACAAGAGACCCAGTACTTC
CDR3: CASSQAGSGQETQYF

size: many
J: TRBJ1-6
D: -
V: TRBV12-3/TRBV12-4
DNA: TGTGCCAGCAGCCCTTATAATTCACCCCTCCACTTT
CDR3: CASSPYNSPLHF

size: -
J: TRBJ1-2
D: TRBD1
V: TRBV2
DNA: TGTGCCAGCAGTGGAGGACAGGGAAGTTCTGGCTACACCTTC
CDR3: CASSGGQGSSGYTF

size: many
J: TRBJ1-3
D: -
V: TRBV10-3
DNA: TGTGCCATCAGTGAGTCGTCAACCCTTGGAAACACCATATATTTT
CDR3: CAISESSTLGNTIYF

size: once
J: TRBJ2-7
D: -
V: TRBV28
DNA: TGTGCCAGCACCCTCGGACAGAGCGAGCAGTACTTC
CDR3: CASTLGQSEQYF

size: many
J: TRBJ1-2
D: -
V: TRBV10-3
DNA: TGTGCCATCAGTGAGACCAGCGTGGGAGAAGCTAACTATGGCTACACCTTC
CDR3: CAISETSVGEANYGYTF

size: -
J: TRBJ2-7
D: -
V: TRBV7-3
DNA: TGTGCCAGCAGCTTTGCCGGGGACGGAACCTACGAGCAGTACTTC
CDR3: CASSFAGDGTYEQYF

size: few
J: TRBJ1-2
D: -
V: TRBV2
DNA: TGTGCCAGCAGTAGGATCGGGACCAACTATGGCTACACCTTC
CDR3: CASSRIGTNYGYTF

size: many
J: TRBJ2-7
D: -
V: TRBV7-9
DNA: TGTGCCAGCAGCTTAGACCGGGGTACGCAATACGAGCAGTACTTC
CDR3: CASSLDRGTQYEQYF

size: -
J: TRBJ2-7
D: TRBD2
V: TRBV30
DNA: TGTGCCTGGAGTGGGATAGCGGGGGCGTACGAGCAGTACTTC
CDR3: CAWSGIAGAYEQYF

size: many
J: TRBJ1-2
D: -
V: TRBV19
DNA: TGTGCCACTTCCACGGGGATCTATGGCTACACCTTC
CDR3: CATSTGIYGYTF

size: many
J: TRBJ2-5
D: TRBD1
V: TRBV9
DNA: TGTGCCAGCAGCGGGGGACAGGGTGAAGGCCAGTACTTC
CDR3: CASSGGQGEGQYF

size: many
J: TRBJ2-7
D: -
V: TRBV20-1
DNA: TGCAGTGCTGGCTGGTCTGCCGAGCAGTACTTC
CDR3: CSAGWSAEQYF

size: few
J: TRBJ2-3
D: TRBD2
V: TRBV28
DNA: TGTGCCAGCACAATAGCGGGGGGGTCCGGGGATACGCAGTATTTT
CDR3: CASTIAGGSGDTQYF

size: many
J: TRBJ1-1
D: TRBD1
V: TRBV7-8
DNA: TGTGCCAGCTCCACCGGACAGGGGGCTGAAGCTTTCTTT
CDR3: CASSTGQGAEAFF

size: few
J: TRBJ1-2
D: -
V: TRBV7-2
DNA: TGTGCCAGCAGCGCCGCCATGGGGATCTATGGCTACACCTTC
CDR3: CASSAAMGIYGYTF

size: -
J: TRBJ2-2
D: -
V: TRBV30
DNA: TGTGCATTAACCCAAGGGATCAGCGGCGGGGAGCTGTTTTTT
CDR3: CALTQGISGGELFF

size: many
J: TRBJ1-1
D: -
V: TRBV28
DNA: TGTGCCATCGACTCAGGCCGGGGTTGGGCTGAAGCTTTCTTT
CDR3: CAIDSGRGWAEAFF

size: -
J: TRBJ2-5
D: -
V: TRBV24-1
DNA: TGTGCCACCAGTGCCGGGACGTTTCAAGAGACCCAGTACTTC
CDR3: CATSAGTFQETQYF

size: many
J: TRBJ1-5
D: -
V: TRBV6-1
DNA: TGTGCCAGCACTCCGGGGGCTTCTCAGCCCCAGCATTTT
CDR3: CASTPGASQPQHF

size: many
J: TRBJ2-7
D: TRBD1
V: TRBV7-6
DNA: TGTGCCAGCAGCCCCCAGGACAGGGGCGAGCAGTACTTC
CDR3: CASSPQDRGEQYF

size: -
J: TRBJ2-2
D: -
V: TRBV28
DNA: TGTGCCAGCCGTCCCTTACGGGCGTCAAACACCGGGGAGCTGTTTTTT
CDR3: CASRPLRASNTGELFF

size: -
J: TRBJ2-2
D: TRBD2
V: TRBV20-1
DNA: TGCAGTGCTAGAGTTTTTCTAGCGGGAGTCACCGGGGAGCTGTTTTTT
CDR3: CSARVFLAGVTGELFF

size: many
J: TRBJ1-1
D: -
V: TRBV28
DNA: TGTGCCAGCAGTCTTAGGGCAGGGGCTGAAGCTTTCTTT
CDR3: CASSLRAGAEAFF

size: many
J: TRBJ2-7
D: -
V: TRBV6-5
DNA: TGTGCCAGCAGTTACGACGGGATTTACGAGCAGTACTTC
CDR3: CASSYDGIYEQYF

size: many
J: TRBJ2-2
D: -
V: TRBV7-6
DNA: TGTGCCAGCAGCTACGCATACCGGGGGCAAAACACCGGGGAGCTGTTTTTT
CDR3: CASSYAYRGQNTGELFF

size: few
J: TRBJ1-1
D: TRBD1
V: TRBV6-1
DNA: TGTGCCAGCAGTCGACAGGGATCGGACACTGAAGCTTTCTTT
CDR3: CASSRQGSDTEAFF

size: many
J: TRBJ2-7
D: -
V: TRBV28
DNA: TGTGCCAGCACCTCAGGACTGACCCCTGACGAGCAGTACTTC
CDR3: CASTSGLTPDEQYF

size: -
J: TRBJ1-2
D: TRBD1
V: TRBV10-2
DNA: TGCGCCAGCAGTGAGAGCTTCAGGGGGGCGAGTGGCTACACCTTC
CDR3: CASSESFRGASGYTF

size: few
J: TRBJ2-6
D: -
V: TRBV9
DNA: TGTGCCAGCAGCGTAGGGGCGTCCAGCTCTGGGGCCAACGTCCTGACTTTC
CDR3: CASSVGASSSGANVLTF

size: many
J: TRBJ2-7
D: -
V: TRBV28
DNA: TGTGCCAGCAGTTTACCAAAGGGGGGGGCCTACGAGCAGTACTTC
CDR3: CASSLPKGGAYEQYF

size: many
J: TRBJ2-5
D: -
V: TRBV5-1
DNA: TGCGCCAGCATACCGCAGGGGCCAAGCGAGACCCAGTACTTC
CDR3: CASIPQGPSETQYF

size: many
J: TRBJ1-1
D: -
V: TRBV6-1
DNA: TGTGCCAGTACTACCGGCTGGGGGAGAAACACTGAAGCTTTCTTT
CDR3: CASTTGWGRNTEAFF

size: many
J: TRBJ2-7
D: TRBD1
V: TRBV6-4
DNA: TGTGCCAGCAGTCCGGGGACAGGGGGCAGTATCCCCTACGAGCAGTACTTC
CDR3: CASSPGTGGSIPYEQYF

size: few
J: TRBJ2-5
D: TRBD1
V: TRBV7-6
DNA: TGTGCCAGCAGCTTAGAGGTGCAGGGGGTAGAGGGAGAGACCCAGTACTTC
CDR3: CASSLEVQGVEGETQYF

size: -
J: TRBJ1-2
D: -
V: TRBV6-1
DNA: TGTGCCAGCAGTGAACTTCACTCAGGGTACTATGGCTACACCTTC
CDR3: CASSELHSGYYGYTF

size: many
J: TRBJ1-5
D: -
V: TRBV20-1
DNA: TGCAGTGCTGCCCGCCTCAGGGGAGGCAATCAGCCCCAGCATTTT
CDR3: CSAARLRGGNQPQHF

size: -
J: TRBJ2-5
D: -
V: TRBV6-4
DNA: TGTGCCAGCCGACTTCCAGGGGCGTTCCAAGAGACCCAGTACTTC
CDR3: CASRLPGAFQETQYF

size: -
J: TRBJ1-2
D: -
V: TRBV28
DNA: TGTGCCAGCAGCCCCACAATCGGGTATGGCTACACCTTC
CDR3: CASSPTIGYGYTF

size: -
J: TRBJ1-1
D: -
V: TRBV24-1
DNA: TGTGCCACCAGTGATGACATGAACACTGAAGCTTTCTTT
CDR3: CATSDDMNTEAFF

size: many
J: TRBJ1-5
D: TRBD1
V: TRBV6-1
DNA: TGTGCCAGCCATACAGGGAGGGGGCATCAGCCCCAGCATTTT
CDR3: CASHTGRGHQPQHF

size: -
J: TRBJ2-7
D: -
V: TRBV6-1
DNA: TGTGCCAGCAGTGAACAAGGGCAGGGGGGCTACGAGCAGTACTTC
CDR3: CASSEQGQGGYEQYF

size: few
J: TRBJ1-2
D: -
V: TRBV6-1
DNA: TGTGCCAGCAGCAGATCAATGGGGACCTATGGCTACACCTTC
CDR3: CASSRSMGTYGYTF

size: few
J: TRBJ2-7
D: -
V: TRBV3-1
DNA: TGTGCCAGCAGCCATGGTTGGAGTTCCTCCTACGAGCAGTACTTC
CDR3: CASSHGWSSSYEQYF

size: many
J: TRBJ1-5
D: -
V: TRBV5-4
DNA: TGTGCCAGCAGCTTAAGGGCGGTCGCTTATAGCAATCAGCCCCAGCATTTT
CDR3: CASSLRAVAYSNQPQHF

size: few
J: TRBJ1-3
D: TRBD1
V: TRBV18
DNA: TGTGCCAGCCCGGTGCTGGGACAGGGTAATCCGCCCATATATTTT
CDR3: CASPVLGQGNPPIYF

size: -
J: TRBJ2-7
D: -
V: TRBV5-1
DNA: TGCGCCAGCAGCTGGATAACAGGGTTTCCCTACGAGCAGTACTTC
CDR3: CASSWITGFPYEQYF

size: many
J: TRBJ1-1
D: -
V: TRBV5-1
DNA: TGCGCCAGCAGCTTGGAGGCTGACTCCACTGAAGCTTTCTTT
CDR3: CASSLEADSTEAFF

size: many
J: TRBJ1-1
D: -
V: TRBV19
DNA: TGTGCCAGTAGTATGAACACGATGAACACTGAAGCTTTCTTT
CDR3: CASSMNTMNTEAFF

size: many
J: TRBJ2-5
D: TRBD2
V: TRBV12-3/TRBV12-4
DNA: TGTGCCAGCAGCCAGCGGGGGGCTGGCACCCAGTACTTC
CDR3: CASSQRGAGTQYF

size: many
J: TRBJ2-2
D: -
V: TRBV20-1
DNA: TGCAGTGCTAGAGAAGGCGTATCGGACACCGGGGAGCTGTTTTTT
CDR3: CSAREGVSDTGELFF

size: many
J: TRBJ1-1
D: -
V: TRBV7-6
DNA: TGTGCCAGCAGCAGCGAGACGGACACTGAAGCTTTCTTT
CDR3: CASSSETDTEAFF

size: -
J: TRBJ1-5
D: -
V: TRBV15
DNA: TGTGCCACCCGCCAGGCTGATAGCAATCAGCCCCAGCATTTT
CDR3: CATRQADSNQPQHF

size: many
J: TRBJ1-2
D: TRBD1
V: TRBV7-8
DNA: TGTGCCAGCAGCTTAGAACAGGGGGAGAACTATGGCTACACCTTC
CDR3: CASSLEQGENYGYTF

size: many
J: TRBJ2-7
D: -
V: TRBV11-2
DNA: TGTGCCAGCAGCCCTCTTTCCTACGAGCAGTACTTC
CDR3: CASSPLSYEQYF

size: -
J: TRBJ1-4
D: -
V: TRBV19
DNA: TGTGCCAGTAACCGTGGGGCAGGGCTCACTAATGAAAAACTGTTTTTT
CDR3: CASNRGAGLTNEKLFF